The 20 T cell receptor beta chains given below trace back to one sample, sequenced in a study of T cells after yellow fever vaccination. Each CDR3 protein gets one entry after TCRdb re-called the 5' RACE reads with MiXCR. Found here are about 340,000 distinct CDR3 sequences, roughly 8.7% of them singletons; the top ten hold roughly 18%. The specimen was PBMCs, collected on the day of the first yellow fever vaccination. The receptors were gathered from a young man who received the YFV17D yellow fever vaccine.

At least ten counts were recorded for this clonotype. This chain links TRBV12-3 or TRBV12-4 with TRBJ1-4; tentative D call: TRBD1 (5 bases). The V gene lost 6 bases and the J gene lost 0 bases, with 8 bases spanning the gap. The CDR3 is 14 amino acids. CDR3 residues: CASSRVATNEKLFF. CDR3 nucleotide sequence: TGTGCCAGCAGCAGGGTGGCAACTAATGAAAAACTGTTTTTT.

This chain uses TRBV5-1 with TRBJ2-5, with a tentative D call TRBD1 (5 bases). This CDR3 is built from 15 residues. V was cut by 5 bases and J by 7 bases, with 21 bases left in between. The germline V gene has CDR1 SGHRS and CDR2 YFSETQ. In DNA, the CDR3 is TGCGCCAGCAGATACGGAACAGGAGATGAGACGACCCAGTACTTC. This translates into CASRYGTGDETTQYF.

The V call is TRBV5-1, the J call TRBJ2-1; TRBD2 aligns across 7 bases. Trimming took 2 bases from V and 5 from J; bases not matched to a gene: 10. CDR1 is SGHRS and CDR2 is YFSETQ in the germline V gene. The CDR3 loop spans 16 amino acids. The CDR3 here is CASSFGAGDLNNEQFF. The CDR3 DNA follows: TGCGCCAGCAGCTTCGGTGCGGGGGATTTAAACAATGAGCAGTTCTTC.

The rearrangement uses TRBV28 and TRBJ2-3; 9 bases match TRBD2. V shed 6 bases and J 3 bases; nucleotides not matched to a gene: 13. CDR3 size: 17 residues. Germline values: CDR1 MDHEN, CDR2 SYDVKM. The CDR3 spells CASSPDLRGGPTDTQYF. The CDR3 bases are TGTGCCAGCAGCCCTGACTTGCGGGGGGGCCCGACAGATACGCAGTATTTT.

Turning to this clonotype: A much larger clone lies a single base off, so this may be a read error. The chain has TRBV4-3 and TRBJ2-2; D may correspond to TRBD1 or TRBD2 (6 bases each). Between the trimmed V and J ends, which lost 0 bases and 5 bases, there was a span of 22 bases. Germline V lookup: CDR1 LGHNA, CDR2 YSLEER. This CDR3 region has 19 residues. The CDR3 spells CASSQDVWLVGGGTGELFF. CDR3 bases: TGCGCCAGCAGCCAAGACGTCTGGCTAGTGGGGGGCGGGACCGGGGAGCTGTTTTTT.

The genes are TRBV7-9 and TRBJ2-3; a weak D match, TRBD1 (6 bases). The CDR3 runs 13 residues. Trimming cost V 11 bases and J 0 bases, with 12 bases left between them. Germline V gives CDR1 SEHNR, CDR2 FQNEAQ (reference sequence). The CDR3: CAPGDPSTDTQYF. As DNA, the CDR3 is TGTGCCCCAGGGGACCCTAGCACAGATACGCAGTATTTT.

This clonotype has just a few counts. This chain links TRBV5-1 with TRBJ2-5; D perhaps matches TRBD1 (6 bases). V was clipped by 4 bases and J by 5 bases, with 18 bases between them. This CDR3 is 15 amino acids long. CDR1 SGHRS and CDR2 YFSETQ come from the germline V gene. CDR3 residues: CASSRRQPTGETQYF. Here the CDR3 DNA reads TGCGCCAGCAGCCGCCGACAACCCACAGGGGAGACCCAGTACTTC.

This clonotype came up a few times. J is TRBJ2-2 and V is TRBV12-3 or TRBV12-4; D is perhaps TRBD2 (5 bases). Trimming removed 3 bases at V and 3 bases at J, with 11 bases between. CDR3 length: 15 amino acids. CDR3 sequence: CASSFASTYTGELFF. The CDR3 coding sequence is TGTGCCAGCAGTTTTGCTAGCACCTACACCGGGGAGCTGTTTTTT.

In this sample, this clonotype turned up many times. The gene calls are TRBV13 and TRBJ1-2; the D gene is possibly TRBD1 (5 bases). V gave up 5 bases and J gave up 4 bases, with 14 bases separating them. The CDR3 is made up of 14 amino acids. The germline V gene encodes CDR1 PRHDT and CDR2 FYEKMQ (reference sequence). CDR3 bases: TGTGCCAGCAGCAGATTGGGACCGATCTATGGCTACACCTTC. Its translation is CASSRLGPIYGYTF.

V usage is TRBV4-1 and J usage is TRBJ2-5, with a possible D match to TRBD1 (6 bases). The CDR3 length is 14 residues. CDR1 is MGHRA, CDR2 YSYEKL, per germline. Trimming took off 4 bases at V and 5 bases at J, with 14 bases between the two ends. DNA for the CDR3: TGCGCCAGCAGCCTATCACAGGGTGGCGAGACCCAGTACTTC. This sequence encodes CASSLSQGGETQYF.

There are a few counts of this clonotype. This rearrangement joins TRBV10-1 to TRBJ2-3; D might be TRBD1 (5 bases). CDR1 and CDR2 from the germline V gene are WNHNN and SYGVQD (reference sequence). V was pared by 5 bases and J by 5 bases, with 20 bases between. The CDR3 length is 16 residues. The CDR3 loop is CASSTRGPPGQDTQYF. The CDR3 DNA follows: TGCGCCAGCAGTACGAGAGGCCCTCCCGGACAAGATACGCAGTATTTT.

The rearrangement uses TRBV28 and TRBJ1-6; the D is unclear. V gave up 6 bases and J gave up 4 bases, with 13 bases separating them. The CDR3 has 15 residues. Germline V gene data show CDR1 as MDHEN and CDR2 as SYDVKM. Here the CDR3 reads CASSQPWVYNSPLHF. The CDR3, as DNA: TGTGCCAGCAGCCAACCTTGGGTGTATAATTCACCCCTCCACTTT.

As to this clonotype: An end of the junction does not agree with germline; a read error may underlie this. The chain links TRBV7-2 to TRBJ1-5; 7 nucleotides line up with TRBD1. CDR3 length equals 16 residues. Germline CDR1 is SGHTA and CDR2 is FQGNSA. The CDR3 DNA reads as TGTGCCAGCAGCCCAGGGACAGCGTATAGCAATCAGCCCCAGCCTTTT. As protein: CASSPGTAYSNQPQPF.

This clonotype came up many times. J is TRBJ1-2 and V is TRBV11-2; no clear D. Trimming removed 1 base at V and 2 bases at J, with 5 bases between. This CDR3 is 13 amino acids long. The germline gives CDR1 SGHAT, CDR2 FQNNGV. Here the CDR3 reads CASSLGLNYGYTF. DNA of the CDR3: TGTGCCAGCAGCTTAGGCTTGAACTATGGCTACACCTTC.

This clonotype was seen only a few times. Relative to the germline gene, one junction end is altered; a read error may explain this. The gene calls are TRBV4-1 and TRBJ1-2, with unresolved D. Germline assignment: CDR1 MGHRA and CDR2 YSYEKL. CDR3 size: 12 residues. CDR3 amino acids: CASSQDNSFRAF. In DNA form, the CDR3 reads TGCGCCAGCAGCCAAGATAACAGTTTTAGGGCCTTC.

This clonotype was detected only a few times. The genes are TRBV4-3 and TRBJ2-1; 9 positions match TRBD2. This CDR3 comprises 15 residues. Germline V gene lookup returns CDR1 LGHNA and CDR2 YSLEER. V shed 0 bases, J shed 5 bases, and the junction held 2 bases outside the gene matches. The CDR3 sequence: CASSQDKRGDNEQFF. In DNA form, the CDR3 reads TGCGCCAGCAGCCAAGACAAGCGGGGGGACAATGAGCAGTTCTTC.

V usage is TRBV7-2 and J usage is TRBJ1-1, with unresolved D. V lost 3 bases, J lost 1 base, and 12 bases lay in between. Germline loops: CDR1 SGHTA, CDR2 FQGNSA. This CDR3 contains 15 residues. The CDR3 loop reads CASSFPSPQNTEAFF. CDR3 in DNA: TGTGCCAGCAGCTTCCCCAGCCCACAGAACACTGAAGCTTTCTTT.

The sample holds a few counts of this clonotype. This rearrangement joins TRBV7-3 to TRBJ2-1; D is perhaps TRBD1 (5 bases). The CDR3 length is 13 residues. The V gene lost 4 bases and the J gene lost 4 bases, with 8 bases spanning the gap. Germline V gives CDR1 SGHTA, CDR2 FQGTGA. For the CDR3, the DNA is TGTGCCAGCAGCTCCGACAGATACAATGAGCAGTTCTTC. Translation: CASSSDRYNEQFF.

This clonotype was seen at least ten times. The chain joins TRBV11-2 to TRBJ1-5; D ambiguous. Trimming pared 5 bases from V and 4 bases from J, leaving 9 bases between. The CDR3 is 13 residues long. CDR1 and CDR2 from the germline V gene are SGHAT and FQNNGV. CDR3 in amino acids: CASSREENQPQHF. CDR3 DNA: TGTGCCAGCAGCCGTGAGGAGAATCAGCCCCAGCATTTT.

This chain connects TRBV6-2 or TRBV6-3 to TRBJ2-1, with TRBD2 as a possible D gene (5 bases). CDR3 length: 16 amino acids. With 5 bases removed from V and 5 bases from J, the gap between germline ends came to 19 bases. CDR1 is MNHEY, CDR2 SVGEGT, per germline. The CDR3 protein is CASSPSRRAGHNEQFF. For the CDR3, the DNA is TGTGCCAGCAGTCCTTCCCGACGGGCGGGTCACAATGAGCAGTTCTTC.